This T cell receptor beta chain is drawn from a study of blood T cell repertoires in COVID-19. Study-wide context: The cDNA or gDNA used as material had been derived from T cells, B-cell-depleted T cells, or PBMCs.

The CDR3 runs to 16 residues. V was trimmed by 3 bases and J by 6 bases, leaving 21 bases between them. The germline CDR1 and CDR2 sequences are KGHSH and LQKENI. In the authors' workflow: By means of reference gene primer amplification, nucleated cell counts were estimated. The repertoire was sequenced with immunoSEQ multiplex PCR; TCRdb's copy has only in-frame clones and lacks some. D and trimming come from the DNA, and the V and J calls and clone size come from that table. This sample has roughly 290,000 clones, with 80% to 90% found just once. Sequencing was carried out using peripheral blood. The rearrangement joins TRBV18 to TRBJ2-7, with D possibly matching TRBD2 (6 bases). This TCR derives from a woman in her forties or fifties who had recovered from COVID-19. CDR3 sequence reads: CASSPHGAGVEGEQYF. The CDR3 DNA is TGTGCCAGCTCACCCCATGGTGCCGGAGTGGAGGGCGAGCAGTACTTC.